The 29 T cell receptor beta chains in this list originate from one sample, sequenced in a study of regulatory T cells in long-lasting Graves disease. Libraries of TCR beta came from iRepertoire HTBI primers plus Arm-PCR of CDR3 regions. Each CDR3 protein is one row after TCRdb ran MiXCR on the multiplex PCR reads. The table has more than 450,000 distinct CDR3 sequences, about 12% seen once; the top ten hold about 8.9%. Time point of the sample: newly diagnosed GD, antithyroid drugs for less than 3 months. Extracted PBMC RNA gave rise to the TCR library. These data also formed part of another study, on T cells in Graves' hyperthyroidism and ophthalmopathy.

The specimen was peripheral blood mononuclear cells (PBMCs), collected at new diagnosis, from a patient treated with antithyroid drugs. Receptors originate from a woman in her twenties or thirties with Graves disease.

In its sample, this clonotype was seen a few times. The genes are TRBV20-1 and TRBJ2-1; tentatively, D is TRBD2 (6 bases). V was trimmed by 4 bases and J by 3 bases, leaving 13 bases between them. The V gene's germline CDR1 is DFQATT and CDR2 SNEGSKA (reference sequence). The CDR3 spans 14 residues. The CDR3: CSAMRDRNYNEQFF. DNA for the CDR3: TGCAGTGCTATGCGGGACCGGAACTACAATGAGCAGTTCTTC.

This clonotype was counted many times. The rearrangement links TRBV28 to TRBJ2-7; a possible D gene is TRBD2 (5 bases). Germline V gene lookup returns CDR1 MDHEN and CDR2 SYDVKM. Trimming took 3 bases from V and 7 from J, leaving 16 bases between them. This CDR3 has 14 amino acids. CDR3 coding DNA: TGTGCCAGCAGTTTGATAAGGGATGAGGGAGAGCAGTACTTC. Its protein product is CASSLIRDEGEQYF.

This clonotype has only a few counts. The rearrangement uses TRBV24-1 and TRBJ2-1; TRBD1 is a possible D gene (6 bases). CDR3 length equals 15 residues. Trimming took off 7 bases at V and 0 bases at J, with 12 bases between the two ends. The germline gives CDR1 KGHDR, CDR2 SFDVKD. This chain's CDR3 is CATSSKGGSYNEQFF. The CDR3 region has the DNA TGTGCCACCAGCAGCAAAGGGGGCTCCTACAATGAGCAGTTCTTC.

The rearrangement links TRBV28 to TRBJ2-7, with D perhaps assigned TRBD1 or TRBD2 (5 bases each). This CDR3 comprises 16 residues. Per germline, CDR1 MDHEN and CDR2 SYDVKM. Deletions cut 6 bases from V and 0 bases from J, with 18 bases between. CDR3 DNA: TGTGCCAGCAGCCTGGGGACGCCTCCCCTCTCCTACGAGCAGTACTTC. It is translated as CASSLGTPPLSYEQYF. The complete variable domain, with remaining parts taken from reference TRBV28 and TRBJ2-7, reads DVKVTQSSRYLVKRTGEKVFLECVQDMDHENMFWYRQDPGLGLRLIYFSYDVKMKEKGDIPEGYSVSREKKERFSLILESASTNQTSMYLCASSLGTPPLSYEQYFGPGTRLTVT.

This clonotype appeared a few times. The V and J genes are TRBV4-1 and TRBJ2-4, with 9 nucleotides matching TRBD1. V shed 3 bases and J 0 bases; nucleotides not matched to a gene: 12. This CDR3 contains 19 residues. Germline CDR1 and CDR2: MGHRA and YSYEKL. The CDR3 DNA reads as TGCGCCAGCAGCCATGGCGAACAGGGGGCTCCTGTAGCCAAAAACATTCAGTACTTC. It translates to CASSHGEQGAPVAKNIQYF.

Ten or more counts support this clonotype. The V gene is TRBV20-1, the J gene TRBJ2-1; 12 nucleotides match TRBD2. J was trimmed by 4 bases and V by 5 bases; bases with no gene match: 3. Germline CDR1 reads DFQATT; CDR2 reads SNEGSKA (reference sequence). The CDR3 runs to 14 residues. This CDR3 reads CSALLAGGYNEQFF. The CDR3 DNA follows: TGCAGTGCTCTACTAGCGGGGGGTTACAATGAGCAGTTCTTC.

The chain uses TRBV7-9 and TRBJ2-7; D ambiguous. Germline loops: CDR1 SEHNR, CDR2 FQNEAQ (reference sequence). V was clipped by 3 bases and J by 3 bases, with 12 bases between them. CDR3 length: 14 residues. The chain's CDR3 is CASSFSSPSYEQYF. The DNA of the CDR3 is TGTGCCAGCAGCTTCAGCTCTCCCAGCTACGAGCAGTACTTC.

J is TRBJ2-1 and V is TRBV20-1; 11 nucleotides match TRBD2. Germline trimming cut 5 bases from V and 5 bases from J; bases unmatched to any gene: 11. The CDR3 totals 16 residues. Germline lookup yields CDR1 DFQATT and CDR2 SNEGSKA (reference sequence). The CDR3 region has the DNA TGCAGTGCTCAAGGACTAGCGGGTTGGGGGGACAATGAGCAGTTCTTC. Its translation: CSAQGLAGWGDNEQFF.

This clonotype has ten or more counts. V and J are TRBV6-2 or TRBV6-3 and TRBJ2-6, with a possible D match to TRBD2 (6 bases). CDR1 MNHEY and CDR2 SVGEGT come from the germline V gene. V dropped 2 bases and J dropped 4 bases, with 12 bases sitting between them. This CDR3 region has 16 residues. The CDR3 protein is CASSYRGSAGANVLTF. CDR3 DNA: TGTGCCAGCAGTTACCGGGGGAGCGCCGGGGCCAACGTCCTGACTTTC.

This clonotype was observed at least ten times. The V and J genes are TRBV2 and TRBJ1-6; D unclear. CDR1 is SNHLY and CDR2 is FYNNEI in the germline V gene. The V gene lost 7 bases and the J gene lost 6 bases, with 10 bases spanning the gap. This CDR3 has 13 amino acids. CDR3 loop: CASITATNSPLHF. The CDR3 bases are TGTGCCAGCATCACAGCTACTAATTCACCCCTCCACTTT.

This clonotype has ten or more counts. J is TRBJ1-3 and V is TRBV11-3, with D unresolved. The CDR3 has 14 amino acids. V lost 4 bases to trimming and J lost 5 bases, with 12 bases between them. Germline values: CDR1 SGHNT, CDR2 YENEEA. Written as DNA, the CDR3 is TGTGCCAGCAGCTGGCCAGAGTCGCGAAACACCATATATTTT. Translation gives CASSWPESRNTIYF.

The V and J genes are TRBV7-9 and TRBJ1-2; 9 positions agree with TRBD1. The V segment lost 5 bases and the J segment 7 bases; nucleotides outside the gene matches: 8. The germline V gene encodes CDR1 SEHNR and CDR2 FQNEAQ (reference sequence). The CDR3 totals 14 residues. The CDR3 DNA reads as TGTGCCAGCAGCCAGGACAGGGGCATTGGTGGCTACACCTTC. Amino acid sequence: CASSQDRGIGGYTF. The whole variable domain, remainder taken from reference TRBV7-9 and TRBJ1-2, is DTGVSQNPRHKITKRGQNVTFRCDPISEHNRLYWYRQTLGQGPEFLTYFQNEAQLEKSRLLSDRFSAERPKGSFSTLEIQRTEQGDSAMYLCASSQDRGIGGYTFGSGTRLTVV.

This clonotype was seen a few times. The CDR3 reads CASSLLRQPKTHYEQYF. The CDR3 nucleotides read TGTGCCAGCAGTTTATTACGACAGCCGAAGACCCACTACGAGCAGTACTTC. The chain links TRBV28 to TRBJ2-7; TRBD1 might be the D (5 bases). CDR3 size: 17 residues. V shed 1 base and J shed 3 bases, with 19 bases lying between them. CDR1 is MDHEN, CDR2 SYDVKM, per germline.

This clonotype was found many times. The CDR3: CASSPIAAQETQYF. Written as DNA, the CDR3 is TGTGCCAGCTCACCTATAGCGGCCCAAGAGACCCAGTACTTC. This chain uses TRBV18 with TRBJ2-5, with a weak D call TRBD2 (6 bases). Trimming cost V 3 bases and J 1 base, with 9 bases left between them. Germline CDR1 is KGHSH and CDR2 is LQKENI. This CDR3 region has 14 residues.

This clonotype has only a few counts. An end of the junction does not agree with germline; a read error may underlie this. The chain has TRBV6-2 or TRBV6-3 and TRBJ2-2, with 9 nucleotides matching TRBD1. The germline V gene has CDR1 MNHEY and CDR2 SVGEGT. CDR3 length: 17 residues. As DNA, the CDR3 is TGTGCCAGCAAGACAGGGGGGCTTCGATGGGACACCGGGGAGCTGTCTTTT. This translates into CASKTGGLRWDTGELSF.

This clonotype appeared many times. V and J are TRBV4-3 and TRBJ2-3; 7 nucleotides align to TRBD2. V lost 4 bases, J lost 2 bases, and 3 bases stayed unmatched. The CDR3 sequence is 14 residues long. Germline V gene lookup returns CDR1 LGHNA and CDR2 YSLEER. The CDR3 DNA is TGCGCCAGCAGCCCGGGACTACTCACAGATACGCAGTATTTT. This translates into CASSPGLLTDTQYF.

This clonotype has a handful of counts. Being one base from a much bigger clone, this may be a read error. The chain carries TRBV6-1 and TRBJ2-1; the match to TRBD1 covers 10 bases. The CDR3 runs to 15 residues. Germline-derived CDR1 and CDR2 are MNHNS and SASEGT. CDR3 residues: CTSRGQGIALNEQFF. CDR3 coding DNA: TGTACCAGCAGGGGACAGGGGATAGCGCTCAATGAGCAGTTCTTC.

To note about this clonotype: This may stem from a read error, because a much larger clone lies one nucleotide away. The chain employs TRBV6-1 and TRBJ2-1; the D is unclear. V lost 8 bases to trimming and J lost 13 bases, with 30 bases between them. Per germline, CDR1 MNHNS and CDR2 SASEGT. This CDR3 is 16 amino acids long. The CDR3 reads CASVPSRSRVGETQFF. CDR3 sequence (DNA): TGTGCCAGCGTCCCTAGTCGCTCCCGAGTTGGAGAGACCCAGTTCTTC.

The chain joins TRBV29-1 to TRBJ2-7; a weak D match, TRBD1 (5 bases). Per the germline V gene, CDR1 is SQVTM and CDR2 is ANQGSEA. The germline V and J ends were trimmed by 4 bases and 3 bases, with 28 bases remaining between them. CDR3 length equals 18 residues. The DNA for the CDR3 is TGCAGCGTTGTCGGTCTAGTGGGGCCTCAGTCCGTTATCTACGAGCAGTACTTC. Translated: CSVVGLVGPQSVIYEQYF.

The table lists this clonotype with a few counts. One end of the junction is discordant with germline, which a read error may explain. The V and J genes are TRBV6-2 or TRBV6-3 and TRBJ1-3; TRBD1 is a possible D gene (5 bases). This CDR3 region has 14 residues. Germline-derived CDR1 and CDR2 are MNHEY and SVGEGT. CDR3 region: CAGSWTPSGNTIYF. CDR3 DNA: TGTGCCGGCAGTTGGACACCCTCTGGAAACACCATATATTTT.

The chain couples TRBV12-3 or TRBV12-4 to TRBJ1-1, with D tentatively TRBD1 (6 bases). This CDR3 contains 14 residues. With 4 bases removed from V and 1 base from J, the gap between germline ends came to 10 bases. CDR3 coding DNA: TGTGCCAGCAGTTCCCACAGGGCGAACACTGAAGCTTTCTTT. It is translated as CASSSHRANTEAFF.

This clonotype has ten or more counts. The gene calls are TRBV29-1 and TRBJ2-5, with 8 bases lining up with TRBD1. Per the germline V gene, CDR1 is SQVTM and CDR2 is ANQGSEA. The junction had 5 bases not matched to a gene; V was cut back by 3 bases and J by 2 bases. The CDR3 is 14 residues long. This CDR3 is CSVEGRQGQETQYF. CDR3 coding DNA: TGCAGCGTTGAGGGAAGACAGGGGCAAGAGACCCAGTACTTC. The full variable domain, completed using reference TRBV29-1 and TRBJ2-5, is SAVISQKPSRDICQRGTSLTIQCQVDSQVTMMFWYRQQPGQSLTLIATANQGSEATYESGFVIDKFPISRPNLTFSTLTVSNMSPEDSSIYLCSVEGRQGQETQYFGPGTRLLVL.

Ten or more counts support this clonotype. This chain links TRBV6-1 with TRBJ2-3; either TRBD1 or TRBD2 may fit D (5 bases each). The CDR3 has 17 amino acids. V lost 0 bases and J lost 4, with 17 bases in between. Germline loops: CDR1 MNHNS, CDR2 SASEGT. CDR3 sequence (DNA): TGTGCCAGCAGTGAAGCCGGGGCTCCGCTACCGGCAGATACGCAGTATTTT. Amino acids: CASSEAGAPLPADTQYF.

This clonotype came up many times. This chain joins TRBV2 and TRBJ1-5; 7 bases agree with TRBD1. The V gene's germline CDR1 is SNHLY and CDR2 FYNNEI. The CDR3 extends over 15 amino acids. With 5 bases clipped from V and 4 bases from J, the junction kept 8 bases outside the gene matches. The CDR3 nucleotides are TGTGCCAGCAGTAACCGACAGGGCCTAAATCAGCCCCAGCATTTT. It yields the protein CASSNRQGLNQPQHF.

J is TRBJ1-5 and V is TRBV6-1, with TRBD1 matching 7 bases. Germline CDR1 and CDR2: MNHNS and SASEGT. The CDR3 is 14 amino acids. Trimming removed 8 bases from V and 2 bases from J; junction bases left unmatched: 6. The chain's CDR3 is CASHDRVGNQPQHF. CDR3 coding DNA: TGTGCCAGCCATGACAGGGTCGGCAATCAGCCCCAGCATTTT.

The chain is built from TRBV4-1 and TRBJ1-6; D may be TRBD1 (5 bases). The germline CDR1 and CDR2 sequences are MGHRA and YSYEKL. CDR3 length: 15 residues. Trimming took off 6 bases at V and 3 bases at J, with 12 bases between the two ends. The DNA of the CDR3 is TGCGCCAGCAGGGTGACAGTCGTCTATAATTCACCCCTCCACTTT. It yields the protein CASRVTVVYNSPLHF.

This clonotype was seen at least ten times. This chain links TRBV20-1 with TRBJ1-6, with 9 bases fitting TRBD1. Trimming cost V 1 base and J 7 bases; bases outside gene matches: 14. This CDR3 comprises 18 residues. In germline, CDR1 is DFQATT, CDR2 SNEGSKA (reference sequence). The CDR3 is CSARGGQGHEGVNSPLHF. The CDR3 DNA follows: TGCAGTGCTAGAGGGGGACAGGGCCACGAGGGCGTCAATTCACCCCTCCACTTT.

This clonotype was observed at least ten times. The genes are TRBV28 and TRBJ2-1; no clear D gene. There are 13 residues in the CDR3. Germline V gene sequence: CDR1 MDHEN, CDR2 SYDVKM. V lost 5 bases, J lost 6 bases, and 11 bases lay in between. This chain's CDR3 is CASSLGSGNEQFF. CDR3 coding DNA: TGTGCCAGCAGTCTCGGTTCGGGCAATGAGCAGTTCTTC.

This clonotype has a handful of counts. This chain connects TRBV5-1 to TRBJ2-7, with D possibly TRBD2 on 5 matching bases. The CDR3 spans 14 residues. Trimming took off 4 bases at V and 7 bases at J, with 18 bases between the two ends. Germline V gene data show CDR1 as SGHRS and CDR2 as YFSETQ. The CDR3 spells CASSATEGSREQYF. The CDR3 DNA reads TGCGCCAGCAGCGCGACTGAGGGATCGAGGGAGCAGTACTTC. The complete variable domain, with remaining parts taken from reference TRBV5-1 and TRBJ2-7, reads KAGVTQTPRYLIKTRGQQVTLSCSPISGHRSVSWYQQTPGQGLQFLFEYFSETQRNKGNFPGRFSGRQFSNSRSEMNVSTLELGDSALYLCASSATEGSREQYFGPGTRLTVT.